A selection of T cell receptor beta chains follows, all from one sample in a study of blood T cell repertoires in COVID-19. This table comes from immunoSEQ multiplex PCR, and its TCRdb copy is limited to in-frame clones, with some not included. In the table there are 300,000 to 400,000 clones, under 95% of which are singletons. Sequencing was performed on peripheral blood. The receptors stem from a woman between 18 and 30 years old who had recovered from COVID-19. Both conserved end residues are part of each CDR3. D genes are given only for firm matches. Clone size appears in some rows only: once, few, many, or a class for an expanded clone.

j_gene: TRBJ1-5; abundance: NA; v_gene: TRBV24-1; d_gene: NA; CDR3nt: TGTGCCACCAGTCAGGGTATATGGGTTGGTAGCAATCAGCCCCAGCATTTT; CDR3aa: CATSQGIWVGSNQPQHF
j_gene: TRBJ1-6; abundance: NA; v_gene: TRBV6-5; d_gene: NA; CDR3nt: TGTGCCAGCAGTTACTTCGGGAATTCACCCCTCCACTTT; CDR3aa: CASSYFGNSPLHF
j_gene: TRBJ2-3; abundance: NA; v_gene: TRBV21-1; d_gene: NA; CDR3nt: TGTGCCAGCAGCAAAGGGGACGCGGGAGCTAGCACAGATACGCAGTATTTT; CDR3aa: CASSKGDAGASTDTQYF
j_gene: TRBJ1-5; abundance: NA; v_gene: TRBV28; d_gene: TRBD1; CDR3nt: TGTGCCAGCACGGACAGGGGGATGAGCAATCAGCCCCAGCATTTT; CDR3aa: CASTDRGMSNQPQHF
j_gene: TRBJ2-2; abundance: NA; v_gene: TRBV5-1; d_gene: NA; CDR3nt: TGCGCCAGCAGCTTAGCGGCGGGAACGGCGGACGGGGAGCTGTTTTTT; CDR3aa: CASSLAAGTADGELFF
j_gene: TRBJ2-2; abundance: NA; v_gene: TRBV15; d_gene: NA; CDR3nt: TGTGCCACCAGCAGGGAGTACACCGGGGAGCTGTTTTTT; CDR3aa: CATSREYTGELFF
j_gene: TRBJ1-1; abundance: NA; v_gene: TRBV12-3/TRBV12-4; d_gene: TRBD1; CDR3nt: TGTGCCAGCAGACCGGGACAGACAACTGAAGCTTTCTTT; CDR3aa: CASRPGQTTEAFF
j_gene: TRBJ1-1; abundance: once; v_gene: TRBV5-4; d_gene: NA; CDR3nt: TGTGCCAGCAGCTCTGGGGGGTTCCACCCTGACACTGAAGCTTTCTTT; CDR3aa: CASSSGGFHPDTEAFF
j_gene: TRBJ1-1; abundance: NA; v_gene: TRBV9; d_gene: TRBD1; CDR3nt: TGTGCCAGCAGCGTAGAACCCCAGGGGGGCAACACTGAAGCTTTCTTT; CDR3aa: CASSVEPQGGNTEAFF
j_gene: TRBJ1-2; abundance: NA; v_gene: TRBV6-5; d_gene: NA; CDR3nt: TGTGCCAGCAGTCTCCAGGGCTCTGAAGGCTACACCTTC; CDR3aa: CASSLQGSEGYTF
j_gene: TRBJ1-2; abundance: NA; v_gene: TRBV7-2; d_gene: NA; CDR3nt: TGTGCCAGCAGCCCCAGCGCCACCCCTAGTTATGGCTACACCTTC; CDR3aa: CASSPSATPSYGYTF
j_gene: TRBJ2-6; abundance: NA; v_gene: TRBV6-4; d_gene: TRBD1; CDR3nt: TGTGCCAGCAGCCGACAGGGGGATGGGGCCAACGTCCTGACTTTC; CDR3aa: CASSRQGDGANVLTF
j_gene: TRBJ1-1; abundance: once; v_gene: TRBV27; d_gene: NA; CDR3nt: TGTGCCAGCAGTTTATCTTGGACAGAGAACACTGAAGCTTTCTTT; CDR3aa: CASSLSWTENTEAFF
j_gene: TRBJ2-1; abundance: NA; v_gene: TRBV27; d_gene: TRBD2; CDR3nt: TGTGCCAGCAGTTTATCGATGGGACTAGCTCATGAGCAGTTCTTC; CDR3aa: CASSLSMGLAHEQFF
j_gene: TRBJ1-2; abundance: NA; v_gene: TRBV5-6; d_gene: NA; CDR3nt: TGTGCCAGCAGCTTGGGCGGGGGACCTAACTATGGCTACACCTTC; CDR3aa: CASSLGGGPNYGYTF
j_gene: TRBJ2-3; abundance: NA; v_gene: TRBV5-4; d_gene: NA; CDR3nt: TGTGCCAGCAGCCTAGATGCGGGGAGCACAGATACGCAGTATTTT; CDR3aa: CASSLDAGSTDTQYF
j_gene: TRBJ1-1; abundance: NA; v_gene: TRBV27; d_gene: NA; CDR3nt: TGTGCCAGCAGTTCTGGGCTTTCGAACACTGAAGCTTTCTTT; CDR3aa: CASSSGLSNTEAFF
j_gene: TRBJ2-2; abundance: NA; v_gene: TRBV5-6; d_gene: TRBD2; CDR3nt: TGTGCCAGCAGCTTTGACGGGAGGGCCGCCGGGGAGCTGTTTTTT; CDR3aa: CASSFDGRAAGELFF
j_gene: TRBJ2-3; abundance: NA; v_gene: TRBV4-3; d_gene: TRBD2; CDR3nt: TGCGCCAGCAGCCAAGATTGGGGTACCGGGACTAGGCCCACAGATACGCAGTATTTT; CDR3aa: CASSQDWGTGTRPTDTQYF
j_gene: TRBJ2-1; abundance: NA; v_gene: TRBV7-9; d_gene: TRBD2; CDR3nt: TGTGCCGAGACGGCGGGGGACTCCTACAATGAGCAGTTCTTC; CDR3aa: CAETAGDSYNEQFF
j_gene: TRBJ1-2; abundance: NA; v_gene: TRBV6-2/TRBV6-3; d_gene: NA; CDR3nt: TGTGCCAGCAGTTACCAGGGAAACTATGGCTACACCTTC; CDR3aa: CASSYQGNYGYTF
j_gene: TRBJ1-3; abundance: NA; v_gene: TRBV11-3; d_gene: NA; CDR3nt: TGTGCCAGCAGCCGGGTAGCGAGCCCCTCTGGAAACACCATATATTTT; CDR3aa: CASSRVASPSGNTIYF
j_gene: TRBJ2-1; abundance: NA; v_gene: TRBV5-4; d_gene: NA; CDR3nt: TGTGCCAGCAGCTTAAGGCGGGAAACTAATAATGAGCAGTTCTTC; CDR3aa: CASSLRRETNNEQFF
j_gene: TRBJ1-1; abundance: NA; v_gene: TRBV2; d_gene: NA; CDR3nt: TGTGCCAGCAGTGAAATTCTATCGAACACTGAAGCTTTCTTT; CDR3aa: CASSEILSNTEAFF
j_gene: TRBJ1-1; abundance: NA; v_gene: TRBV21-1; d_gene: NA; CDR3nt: TGTGCCAGCAGCAGAGGAGGACAGCACACTGAAGCTTTCTTT; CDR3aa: CASSRGGQHTEAFF
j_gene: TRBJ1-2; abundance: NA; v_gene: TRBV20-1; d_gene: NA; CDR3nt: TGCAGTGCTAGACGCGGCTATGGCTACACCTTC; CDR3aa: CSARRGYGYTF
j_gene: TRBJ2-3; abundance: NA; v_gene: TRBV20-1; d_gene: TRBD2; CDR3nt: TGCAGTGCTAGTATTTCTAGCGGGGGCACAGATACGCAGTATTTT; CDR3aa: CSASISSGGTDTQYF
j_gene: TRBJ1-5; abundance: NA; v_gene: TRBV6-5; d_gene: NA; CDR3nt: TGTGCCAGCAAAAAACAGGGAGTGCGCAATCAGCCCCAGCATTTT; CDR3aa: CASKKQGVRNQPQHF
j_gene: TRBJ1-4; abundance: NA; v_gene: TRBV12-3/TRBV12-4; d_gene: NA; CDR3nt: TGTGCCAGCAGTTTTCCCCTTAATGAAAAACTGTTTTTT; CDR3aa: CASSFPLNEKLFF
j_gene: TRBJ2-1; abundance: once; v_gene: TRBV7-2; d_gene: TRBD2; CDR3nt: TGTGCCAGCAGCTCATCGGCTAGCGGGAGTGGGCCACGCGGGCAGTTCTTC; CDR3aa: CASSSSASGSGPRGQFF
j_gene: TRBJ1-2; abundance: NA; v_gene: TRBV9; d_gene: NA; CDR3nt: TGTGCCAGCAAAGCGACCGGAATACCCTATGGCTACACCTTC; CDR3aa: CASKATGIPYGYTF
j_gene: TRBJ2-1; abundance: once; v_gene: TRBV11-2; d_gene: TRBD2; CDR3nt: TGTGCCAGCAGCTTATCGTCTAGCGGGAGTAATGAGCAGTTCTTC; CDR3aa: CASSLSSSGSNEQFF
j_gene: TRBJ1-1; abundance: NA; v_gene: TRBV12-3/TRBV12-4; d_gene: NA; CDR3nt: TGTGCCAGCAGCCAAGCATGGACTGAAGCTTTCTTT; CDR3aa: CASSQAWTEAFF
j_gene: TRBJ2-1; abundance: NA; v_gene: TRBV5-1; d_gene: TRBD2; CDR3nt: TGCGCCAGCAGCCTCTCCCTAGCGGGAGTTAACAATGAGCAGTTCTTC; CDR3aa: CASSLSLAGVNNEQFF
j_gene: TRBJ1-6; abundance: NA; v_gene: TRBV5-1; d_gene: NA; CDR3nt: TGCGCCAGCAGCTTCGATGGCGGCGGAAATTCACCCCTCCACTTT; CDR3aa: CASSFDGGGNSPLHF
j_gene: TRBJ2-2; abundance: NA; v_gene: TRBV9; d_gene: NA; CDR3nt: TGTGCCAGCAGCCCAGACACACCGGGACTCGGGGAGCTGTTTTTT; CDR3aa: CASSPDTPGLGELFF
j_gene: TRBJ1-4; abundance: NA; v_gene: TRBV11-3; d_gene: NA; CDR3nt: TGTGCCAGCAGCTTGGAGGGAGGGAATGAAAAACTGTTTTTT; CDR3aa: CASSLEGGNEKLFF
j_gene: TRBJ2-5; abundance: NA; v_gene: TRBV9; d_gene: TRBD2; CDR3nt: TGTGCCAGCAGCCCGGGGGGGACTAGCGTGAGAGGAGAGACCCAGTACTTC; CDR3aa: CASSPGGTSVRGETQYF
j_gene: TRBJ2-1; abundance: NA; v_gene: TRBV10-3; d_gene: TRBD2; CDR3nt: TGTGCCATCAGTGACCGGACTAGCGGGAGCCCAAGATCTTACAATGAGCAGTTCTTC; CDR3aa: CAISDRTSGSPRSYNEQFF
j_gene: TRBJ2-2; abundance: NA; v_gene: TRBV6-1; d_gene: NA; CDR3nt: TGTGCCAGCAGTGAAACAGGGAGCACCGGGGAGCTGTTTTTT; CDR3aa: CASSETGSTGELFF
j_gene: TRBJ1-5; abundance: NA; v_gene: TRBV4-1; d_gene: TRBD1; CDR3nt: TGCGCCAGCAGCGCGACAGGGCGCAATCAGCCCCAGCATTTT; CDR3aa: CASSATGRNQPQHF
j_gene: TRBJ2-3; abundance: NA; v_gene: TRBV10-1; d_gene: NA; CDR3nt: TGCGCCAGCAGTGAGTATTGGGGACAATCCACAGATACGCAGTATTTT; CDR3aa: CASSEYWGQSTDTQYF
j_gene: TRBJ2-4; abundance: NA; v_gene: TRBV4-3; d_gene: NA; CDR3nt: TGCGCCAGCAGCCAAGTCCAGGGGCTAGCCAAAAACATTCAGTACTTC; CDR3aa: CASSQVQGLAKNIQYF
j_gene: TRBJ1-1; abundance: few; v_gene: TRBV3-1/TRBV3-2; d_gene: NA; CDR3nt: TGTGCCAGCAGCCAATATAGTGGCACTGAAGCTTTCTTT; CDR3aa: CASSQYSGTEAFF
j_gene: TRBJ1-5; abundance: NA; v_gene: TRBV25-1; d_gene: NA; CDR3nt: TGTGCCAGCCGCAGTGACGGGTATCAGCCCCAGCATTTT; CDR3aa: CASRSDGYQPQHF
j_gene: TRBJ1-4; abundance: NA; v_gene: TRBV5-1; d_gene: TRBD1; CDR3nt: TGCGCCAGCAGAATGGGGACAGGGCGAGCAACTAATGAAAAACTGTTTTTT; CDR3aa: CASRMGTGRATNEKLFF
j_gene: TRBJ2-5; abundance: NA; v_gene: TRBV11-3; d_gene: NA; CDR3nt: TGTGCCAGCAGACGTCGCGGGGAAGAGACCCAGTACTTC; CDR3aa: CASRRRGEETQYF
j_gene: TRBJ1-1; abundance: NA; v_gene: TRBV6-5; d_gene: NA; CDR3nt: TGTGCCAGCAGACAGACAGACGGGAACACTGAAGCTTTCTTT; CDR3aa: CASRQTDGNTEAFF
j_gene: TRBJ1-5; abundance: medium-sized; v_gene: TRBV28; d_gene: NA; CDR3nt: TGTGCCAGTGGGCAGGGTTTCAATCAGCCCCAGCATTTT; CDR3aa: CASGQGFNQPQHF
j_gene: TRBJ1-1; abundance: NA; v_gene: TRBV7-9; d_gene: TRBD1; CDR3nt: TGTGCCAGCAGTAGGACAGGGGGGCACACTGAAGCTTTCTTT; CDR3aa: CASSRTGGHTEAFF
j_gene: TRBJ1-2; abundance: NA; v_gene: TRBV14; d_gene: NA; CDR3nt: TGTGCCAGCAGCCAAACCAGGGCCTATGGCTACACCTTC; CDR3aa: CASSQTRAYGYTF
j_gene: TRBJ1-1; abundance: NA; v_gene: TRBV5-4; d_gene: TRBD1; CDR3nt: TGTGCCAGCAGCCGCCGGGACAGTGATTCCACTGAAGCTTTCTTT; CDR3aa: CASSRRDSDSTEAFF
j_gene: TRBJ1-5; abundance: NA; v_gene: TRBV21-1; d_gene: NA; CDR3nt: TGTGCCAGCAATGCACAGGATTCTTTTCATCAGCCCCAGCATTTT; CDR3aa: CASNAQDSFHQPQHF
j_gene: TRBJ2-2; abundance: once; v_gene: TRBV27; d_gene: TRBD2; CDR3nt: TGTGCCAGCAGTCCTGGACTAGCGGGAGGGCTCGCCGGGGAGCTGTTTTTT; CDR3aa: CASSPGLAGGLAGELFF